Shown below are 13 T cell receptor beta chains from a single sample sequenced in a study of cytomegalovirus exposure and HLA in healthy donors. PCR used 60 Vbeta primers and 13 Jbeta primers. Here immunoSEQ multiplex PCR was the method, and the copy in TCRdb shows in-frame clones only, minus some. Among 250,000 to 350,000 clones listed, 75% to 90% were seen once. The sample consisted of PBMCs. The receptors were sampled from a girl aged 2-10 years in good health and CMV-seronegative.

This clone appeared a single time. DNA of the CDR3: TGTGCCAGCAGCTTAGTAGCGGGGTACACCGGGGAGCTGTTTTTT. Residues: CASSLVAGYTGELFF. The chain combines TRBV7-6 with TRBJ2-2, with 8 bases aligning to TRBD2. The germline V gene has CDR1 SGHVS and CDR2 FNYEAQ. J was trimmed by 3 bases and V by 1 base; bases with no gene match: 1. The CDR3 loop spans 15 amino acids.

This clone has more than one count but fewer than ten. This chain connects TRBV10-3 to TRBJ1-4; D is unclear. The CDR3 loop spans 13 amino acids. The germline V gene has CDR1 ENHRY and CDR2 SYGVKD. V was shortened by 8 bases and J by 6 bases, with 13 bases between the two germline ends. The CDR3 loop reads CAIRGGVHEKLFF. The DNA for the CDR3 is TGTGCCATCCGAGGAGGAGTCCATGAAAAACTGTTTTTT.

The chain uses TRBV11-1 and TRBJ2-2; a possible D gene is TRBD1 (6 bases). Germline CDR1 SGHAT, CDR2 FQDESV (reference sequence). Trimming removed 5 bases at V and 7 bases at J, with 14 bases between. The CDR3 runs 14 residues. Here the CDR3 DNA reads TGTGCCAGCAGCGGAACCGACAGGCGCGGGGAGCTGTTTTTT. This codes for CASSGTDRRGELFF.

The chain has TRBV11-2 and TRBJ1-1, with unresolved D. Trimming stripped 1 base from V and 2 bases from J, with 8 bases between. The CDR3 spans 14 residues. Germline V gives CDR1 SGHAT, CDR2 FQNNGV. The CDR3 DNA follows: TGTGCCAGCAGCTTAGCCAGGCGTAACACTGAAGCTTTCTTT. As protein: CASSLARRNTEAFF.

CDR3 sequence (DNA): TGTGCCAGCAGCCCACAGGGGGCTCGAGAGACCCAGTACTTC. Amino acids: CASSPQGARETQYF. J is TRBJ2-5 and V is TRBV7-7; 9 nucleotides match TRBD1. From germline, CDR1 is SSHAT and CDR2 FNYEAQ (reference sequence). The V and J ends lost 5 bases and 4 bases, in that order; junction bases with no gene match: 5. CDR3 length: 14 residues.

This clone was observed a few times. The V call is TRBV18, the J call TRBJ2-7, with D maybe TRBD1 (5 bases). The CDR3 spans 15 residues. The germline CDR1 and CDR2 sequences are KGHSH and LQKENI. The germline V and J ends were trimmed by 4 bases and 7 bases, with 20 bases remaining between them. CDR3 amino acids: CASSLSLPTVGEQYF. In DNA form, the CDR3 reads TGTGCCAGCTCACTGTCCCTCCCGACAGTAGGGGAGCAGTACTTC. Full variable domain (remainder filled in from reference TRBV18 and TRBJ2-7): NAGVMQNPRHLVRRRGQEARLRCSPMKGHSHVYWYRQLPEEGLKFMVYLQKENIIDESGMPKERFSAEFPKEGPSILRIQQVVRGDSAAYFCASSLSLPTVGEQYFGPGTRLTVT.

This clone was seen just once. V and J are TRBV27 and TRBJ2-1; 10 bases match TRBD2. Trimming took 2 bases from V and 4 from J; bases not matched to a gene: 8. The CDR3 runs to 17 residues. Per the germline V gene, CDR1 is MNHEY and CDR2 is SMNVEV (reference sequence). In DNA form, the CDR3 reads TGTGCCAGCAGTTTAGCAGCGGGAGGGCCAAAGTACAATGAGCAGTTCTTC. It translates to CASSLAAGGPKYNEQFF.

The chain recombines TRBV5-1 with TRBJ2-1; 8 bases fit TRBD1. Germline assignment: CDR1 SGHRS and CDR2 YFSETQ. The CDR3 is 14 residues long. The J segment lost 5 bases and the V segment lost 4 bases, leaving 5 bases of the junction unmatched. The CDR3 region is CASSHQGADNEQFF. CDR3 bases: TGCGCCAGCAGCCACCAGGGGGCAGACAATGAGCAGTTCTTC.

The genes are TRBV30 and TRBJ1-5; no definite D call. Germline V CDR1 and CDR2: GTSNPN, SVGIG (reference sequence). The CDR3 runs 13 residues. The V gene lost 0 bases and the J gene lost 6 bases, with 9 bases spanning the gap. CDR3 loop: CAWSVRGAQPQHF. The CDR3 DNA follows: TGTGCCTGGAGTGTACGAGGAGCTCAGCCCCAGCATTTT.

The chain couples TRBV6-5 to TRBJ2-1, with D tentatively TRBD2 (5 bases). Germline CDR1 MNHEY, CDR2 SVGAGI. This CDR3 has 13 amino acids. V dropped 6 bases and J dropped 5 bases, with 11 bases sitting between them. The CDR3 DNA sequence: TGTGCCAGCAGAACCGGGATACACAATGAGCAGTTCTTC. As protein: CASRTGIHNEQFF.

V gene TRBV30 combines with J gene TRBJ2-1; TRBD2 agrees at 10 bases. From germline, CDR1 is GTSNPN and CDR2 SVGIG (reference sequence). V shed 5 bases and J 4 bases; nucleotides not matched to a gene: 2. CDR3 length equals 13 residues. The CDR3 spells CAWGLADYNEQFF. The CDR3 DNA reads as TGTGCCTGGGGACTAGCGGATTACAATGAGCAGTTCTTC.

This clone appeared once. The chain carries TRBV6-5 and TRBJ2-7; 9 positions agree with TRBD2. Germline loops: CDR1 MNHEY, CDR2 SVGAGI. CDR3 length equals 15 residues. Trimming removed 7 bases from V and 6 bases from J; junction bases left unmatched: 13. In DNA, the CDR3 is TGTGCCAGCAAAAAGCGGGGGGCTTCTACGATCGAGCAGTACTTC. Amino acids: CASKKRGASTIEQYF.

V is TRBV2 and J is TRBJ1-1; weak D call: TRBD1 (5 bases). Trimming removed 4 bases at V and 1 base at J, with 10 bases between. The germline V gene has CDR1 SNHLY and CDR2 FYNNEI. This CDR3 region has 14 residues. The CDR3 protein is CASSAGPSNTEAFF. DNA for the CDR3: TGTGCCAGCAGTGCAGGGCCCTCGAACACTGAAGCTTTCTTT.